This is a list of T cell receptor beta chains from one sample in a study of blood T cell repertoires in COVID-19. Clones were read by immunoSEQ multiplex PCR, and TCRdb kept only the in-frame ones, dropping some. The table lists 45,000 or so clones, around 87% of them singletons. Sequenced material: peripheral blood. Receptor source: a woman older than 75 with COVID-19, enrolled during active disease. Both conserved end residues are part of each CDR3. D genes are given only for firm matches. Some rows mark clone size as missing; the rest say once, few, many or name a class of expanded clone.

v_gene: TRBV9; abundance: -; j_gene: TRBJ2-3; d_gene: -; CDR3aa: CASSSLSPGTDTQYF; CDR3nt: TGTGCCAGCAGCTCTCTGAGCCCCGGCACAGATACGCAGTATTTT
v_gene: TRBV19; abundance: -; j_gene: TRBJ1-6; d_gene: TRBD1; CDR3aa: CASSSWDRVNSPLHF; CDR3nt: TGTGCCAGTAGCTCCTGGGACAGGGTAAATTCACCCCTCCACTTT
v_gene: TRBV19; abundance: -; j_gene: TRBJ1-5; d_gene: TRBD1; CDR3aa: CASSISGTGALAQHF; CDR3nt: TGTGCCAGTAGTATCTCAGGGACAGGGGCCTTGGCCCAGCATTTT
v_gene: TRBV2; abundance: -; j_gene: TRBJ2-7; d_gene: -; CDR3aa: CASSASREAYEQYF; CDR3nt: TGTGCCAGCAGTGCTTCGCGGGAAGCCTACGAGCAGTACTTC
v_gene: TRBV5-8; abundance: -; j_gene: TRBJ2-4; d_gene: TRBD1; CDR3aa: CASSPGQGAITKNIQYF; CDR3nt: TGTGCCAGCAGCCCGGGACAGGGGGCGATTACCAAAAACATTCAGTACTTC
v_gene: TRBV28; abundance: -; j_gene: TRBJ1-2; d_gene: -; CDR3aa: CASSLRVFYGYTF; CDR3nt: TGTGCCAGCAGTTTGAGGGTTTTCTATGGCTACACCTTC
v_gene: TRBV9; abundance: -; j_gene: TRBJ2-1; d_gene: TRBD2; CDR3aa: CASSVVGSGALTYNEQFF; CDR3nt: TGTGCCAGCAGCGTAGTAGGTAGCGGGGCGCTAACTTACAATGAGCAGTTCTTC
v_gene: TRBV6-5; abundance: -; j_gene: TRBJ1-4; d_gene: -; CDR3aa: CASSPLRGADEKLFF; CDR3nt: TGTGCCAGCAGTCCCCTCCGGGGGGCTGATGAAAAACTGTTTTTT
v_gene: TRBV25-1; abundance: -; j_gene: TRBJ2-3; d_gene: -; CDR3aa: CASRGRGSGDTQYF; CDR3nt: TGTGCCAGCAGGGGCAGAGGGAGTGGAGATACGCAGTATTTT
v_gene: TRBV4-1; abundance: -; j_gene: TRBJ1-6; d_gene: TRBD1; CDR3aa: CASSQGWPTGFSPLHF; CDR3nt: TGCGCCAGCAGCCAGGGCTGGCCGACAGGGTTTTCACCCCTCCACTTT
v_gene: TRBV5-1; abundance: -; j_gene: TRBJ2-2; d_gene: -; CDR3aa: CASSPGHTNTGELFF; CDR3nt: TGCGCCAGCAGCCCGGGACACACGAACACCGGGGAGCTGTTTTTT
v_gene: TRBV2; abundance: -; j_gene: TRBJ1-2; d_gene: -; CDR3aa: CASSGDSNYGYTF; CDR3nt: TGTGCCAGCAGTGGCGACAGTAACTATGGCTACACCTTC
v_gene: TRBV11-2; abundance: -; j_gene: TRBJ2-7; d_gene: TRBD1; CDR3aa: CASSRGQGGYEQYF; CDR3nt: TGTGCCAGCAGCCGGGGACAGGGGGGCTACGAGCAGTACTTC
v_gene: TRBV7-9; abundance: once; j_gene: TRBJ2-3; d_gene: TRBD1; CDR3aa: CASSLARGGPSTDTQYF; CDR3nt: TGTGCCAGCAGCTTAGCGAGAGGGGGCCCTAGCACAGATACGCAGTATTTT
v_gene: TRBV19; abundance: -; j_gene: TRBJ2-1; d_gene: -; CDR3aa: CASSIVAGEAHEQFF; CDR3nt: TGTGCCAGTAGTATAGTGGCCGGAGAGGCCCATGAGCAGTTCTTC
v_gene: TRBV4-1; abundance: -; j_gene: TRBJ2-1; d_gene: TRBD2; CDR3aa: CASSQTPTSGSQNEQFF; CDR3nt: TGCGCCAGCAGCCAAACCCCCACTAGCGGGAGTCAGAATGAGCAGTTCTTC
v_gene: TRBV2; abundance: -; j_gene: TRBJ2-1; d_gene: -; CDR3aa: CASSVESYNEQFF; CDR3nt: TGTGCCAGCAGTGTAGAGTCCTACAATGAGCAGTTCTTC
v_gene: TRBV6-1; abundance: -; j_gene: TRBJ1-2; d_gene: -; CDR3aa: CASSDPRQNYGYTF; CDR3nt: TGTGCCAGCAGTGATCCCAGACAGAACTATGGCTACACCTTC
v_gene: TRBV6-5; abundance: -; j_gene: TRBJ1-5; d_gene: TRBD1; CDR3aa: CASSLDRGGNQPQHF; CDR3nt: TGTGCCAGCAGCCTCGACAGGGGAGGGAATCAGCCCCAGCATTTT
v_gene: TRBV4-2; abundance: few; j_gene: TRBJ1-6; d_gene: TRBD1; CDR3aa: CASSLRTGIDSPLHF; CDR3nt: TGTGCCAGCAGCCTCAGGACAGGGATAGATTCACCCCTCCACTTT
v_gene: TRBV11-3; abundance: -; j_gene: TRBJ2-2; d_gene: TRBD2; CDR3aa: CASSFDSGRTGELFF; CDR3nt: TGTGCCAGCAGCTTCGATAGCGGGAGAACCGGGGAGCTGTTTTTT
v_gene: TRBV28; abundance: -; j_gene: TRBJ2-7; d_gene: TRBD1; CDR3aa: CASSLARQGPYEQYF; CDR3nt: TGTGCCAGCAGTTTAGCCCGACAGGGGCCCTACGAGCAGTACTTC
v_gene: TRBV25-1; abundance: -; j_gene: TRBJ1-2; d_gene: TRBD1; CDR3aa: CASSDYPGGAHYGYTF; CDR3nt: TGTGCCAGCAGTGACTACCCAGGGGGCGCCCACTATGGCTACACCTTC
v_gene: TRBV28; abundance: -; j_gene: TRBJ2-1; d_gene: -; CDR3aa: CASSGQGVSNEQFF; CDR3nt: TGTGCCAGCAGTGGGCAGGGCGTGTCCAATGAGCAGTTCTTC
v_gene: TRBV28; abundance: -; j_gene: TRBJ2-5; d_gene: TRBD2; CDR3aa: CASRLAGSGETQYF; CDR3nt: TGTGCCAGTAGACTAGCGGGATCGGGAGAGACCCAGTACTTC
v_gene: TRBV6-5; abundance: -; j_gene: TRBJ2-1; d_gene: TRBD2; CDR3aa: CASSYRTSGRAGQFF; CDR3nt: TGTGCCAGCAGTTACCGGACTAGCGGGAGGGCAGGGCAGTTCTTC
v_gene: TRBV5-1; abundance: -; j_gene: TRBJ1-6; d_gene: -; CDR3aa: CASSLDGRSQGSPLHF; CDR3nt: TGCGCCAGCAGCTTGGATGGGCGGTCCCAGGGTTCACCCCTCCACTTT
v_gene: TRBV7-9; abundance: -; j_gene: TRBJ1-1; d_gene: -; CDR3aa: CASSLGGTRRVSTEAFF; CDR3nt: TGTGCCAGCAGCTTAGGTGGCACCCGACGGGTTTCCACTGAAGCTTTCTTT